The 19 T cell receptor beta chains in this list originate from one sample, sequenced in a study of cytomegalovirus exposure and HLA in healthy donors (dated by TCRdb to the late 2010s). Library generation was performed with the immunoSEQ multiplex PCR assay. For the multiplex PCR, a mixture combining 60 forward primers for TCR Vbeta segments and 13 reverse primers for TCR Jbeta segments was used. The immuneACCESS repertoire file appears here via TCRdb, limited to in-frame rearrangements. These files lack a portion of the clones; in checked studies, under half of the deficit traces to unresolved V genes, and the cause of the others is not known. Within this sample are roughly 140,000 clones, with under 90% of them counted one time only. The ten largest clones take up roughly 2.7% of the sample. The material sequenced was PBMCs. Receptors originate from a boy aged 2 to 9 in good health and CMV-seronegative.

This clone came up a few times. V and J are TRBV19 and TRBJ1-1, with 7 bases aligning to TRBD1. V lost 5 bases and J lost 5; bases outside the gene matches: 11. The V gene's germline CDR1 is LNHDA and CDR2 SQIVND (reference sequence). The CDR3 consists of 15 residues. CDR3 nucleotides: TGTGCCAGTAGTTTTTCAGGGGGAAGCTTGACTGAAGCTTTCTTT. Protein product: CASSFSGGSLTEAFF.

This sequence joins TRBV7-2 and TRBJ2-3; possible D gene TRBD2, 5 bases. The CDR3 runs 21 residues. Germline-derived CDR1 and CDR2 are SGHTA and FQGNSA. Trimming removed 0 bases at V and 1 base at J, with 26 bases between. The CDR3 is CASSLAPQVARACYCTDTQYF. CDR3 nucleotides: TGTGCCAGCAGCTTAGCCCCGCAGGTGGCGCGGGCGTGTTATTGCACAGATACGCAGTATTTT. The whole variable domain, remainder taken from reference TRBV7-2 and TRBJ2-3, is GAGVSQSPSNKVTEKGKDVELRCDPISGHTALYWYRQSLGQGLEFLIYFQGNSAPDKSGLPSDRFSAERTGGSVSTLTIQRTQQEDSAVYLCASSLAPQVARACYCTDTQYFGPGTRLTVL.

V is TRBV7-3 and J is TRBJ1-1, with D possibly matching TRBD1 (6 bases). Germline assignment: CDR1 SGHTA and CDR2 FQGTGA. The CDR3 covers 13 residues. V lost 5 bases and J 8 bases, leaving 15 bases between the germline ends. CDR3: CASSLRGGGEAFF. The CDR3 DNA reads as TGTGCCAGCAGCCTAAGGGGGGGCGGAGAAGCTTTCTTT.

CDR3 amino acids: CASSLVISLNTEAFF. The DNA of the CDR3 is TGTGCCAGCAGCTTAGTCATCTCGCTAAACACTGAAGCTTTCTTT. The V gene is TRBV7-9, the J gene TRBJ1-1; D call uncertain. The CDR3 is made up of 15 amino acids. In germline, CDR1 is SEHNR, CDR2 FQNEAQ (reference sequence). V lost 1 base and J 2 bases, leaving 11 bases between the germline ends.

The CDR3 DNA follows: TGTGCCAGCAGCTCCCCCGCCTCTAGTGGCGCGACCGGGGAGCTGTTTTTT. It encodes CASSSPASSGATGELFF. V and J are TRBV7-9 and TRBJ2-2; D gene unclear. Deletions cut 4 bases from V and 5 bases from J, with 20 bases between. The CDR3 loop spans 17 amino acids. Germline assignment: CDR1 SEHNR and CDR2 FQNEAQ (reference sequence).

This clone was detected once. This sequence joins TRBV14 and TRBJ2-2; D is possibly TRBD1 (5 bases). The V gene's germline CDR1 is SGHDN and CDR2 FVKESK. V lost 5 bases to trimming and J lost 4 bases, with 11 bases between them. CDR3 length equals 14 residues. As DNA, the CDR3 is TGTGCCAGCAGCTCTCAGGGTCTCACCGGGGAGCTGTTTTTT. Amino acids: CASSSQGLTGELFF.

The rearrangement uses TRBV28 and TRBJ2-7, with a possible D match to TRBD1 (6 bases). With 5 bases removed from V and 6 bases from J, the gap between germline ends came to 14 bases. CDR3 length: 13 residues. The germline gives CDR1 MDHEN, CDR2 SYDVKM. The CDR3 DNA reads as TGTGCCAGCAGTCCCCGACAGGTCCCCGAGCAGTACTTC. It encodes CASSPRQVPEQYF.

The CDR3 DNA is TGTGCCAGCTTGGGGGCGGCTAGCAATCAGCCCCAGCATTTT. It translates to CASLGAASNQPQHF. The rearrangement links TRBV6-6 to TRBJ1-5; tentative D call: TRBD1 (6 bases). This CDR3 region has 14 residues. Germline V gene lookup returns CDR1 MNHNY and CDR2 SVGAGI (reference sequence). Trimming pared 8 bases from V and 0 bases from J, leaving 11 bases between.

V is TRBV7-2 and J is TRBJ2-5; 9 nucleotides agree with TRBD2. The CDR3 runs 15 residues. CDR1 SGHTA and CDR2 FQGNSA come from the germline V gene. The V and J ends lost 2 bases and 5 bases, in that order; junction bases with no gene match: 6. This chain's CDR3 is CASSLLRGGSETQYF. DNA for the CDR3: TGTGCCAGCAGCTTATTGCGGGGGGGCTCGGAGACCCAGTACTTC.

V usage is TRBV11-3 and J usage is TRBJ2-3; no reliable D call. In germline, CDR1 is SGHNT, CDR2 YENEEA. The germline V and J ends were trimmed by 4 bases and 1 base, with 12 bases remaining between them. CDR3 length equals 15 residues. This CDR3 is CASSWSRWGTDTQYF. The CDR3 DNA is TGTGCCAGCAGCTGGAGTCGGTGGGGCACAGATACGCAGTATTTT.

The chain employs TRBV4-1 and TRBJ2-5; TRBD2 aligns across 9 bases. Germline trimming cut 3 bases from V and 9 bases from J; bases unmatched to any gene: 17. Germline V CDR1 and CDR2: MGHRA, YSYEKL. This CDR3 contains 17 residues. CDR3 sequence: CASSQPLQRGDPEAQYF. In DNA form, the CDR3 reads TGCGCCAGCAGCCAGCCCCTCCAGCGGGGGGACCCGGAGGCCCAGTACTTC.

The rearrangement links TRBV18 to TRBJ2-7; 11 nucleotides agree with TRBD1. V dropped 0 bases and J dropped 3; count of bases not matched to a gene: 7. This CDR3 has 17 residues. The V gene's germline CDR1 is KGHSH and CDR2 LQKENI. The CDR3 DNA reads TGTGCCAGCTCACCACCGGGGACAGGGGGAGTAAACTACGAGCAGTACTTC. Its translation: CASSPPGTGGVNYEQYF.

This chain links TRBV4-1 with TRBJ1-3; D remains ambiguous. Trimming shortened V by 1 base and J by 4 bases, and 8 bases separated the two germline ends. The CDR3 consists of 14 residues. Germline loops: CDR1 MGHRA, CDR2 YSYEKL. The CDR3: CASSQVRGGNTIYF. The CDR3 DNA is TGCGCCAGCAGCCAAGTGCGAGGGGGAAACACCATATATTTT.

The V gene is TRBV5-1, the J gene TRBJ2-7, with 7 bases matching TRBD1. V lost 4 bases and J lost 5; bases outside the gene matches: 9. Germline assignment: CDR1 SGHRS and CDR2 YFSETQ. The CDR3 is made up of 14 amino acids. The CDR3, as DNA: TGCGCCAGCAGCCCGGGACAGCGTAAGGACGAGCAGTACTTC. It codes for CASSPGQRKDEQYF.

This chain connects TRBV21-1 to TRBJ1-5. TRBV21-1 is assigned pseudogene status. There are 17 residues in the CDR3. The CDR3 sequence: CASSKALRLRGNQPQHF. CDR3 sequence (DNA): TGTGCCAGCAGCAAGGCCCTAAGACTCAGAGGTAATCAGCCCCAGCATTTT.

The rearrangement links TRBV5-8 to TRBJ1-5; possibly TRBD1 for D (5 bases). Trimming stripped 2 bases from V and 5 bases from J, with 8 bases between. The germline gives CDR1 SGHTS, CDR2 YDEGEE. The CDR3 loop spans 13 amino acids. CDR3 DNA sequence: TGTGCCAGCAGCTTTGCAGGGTATCAGCCCCAGCATTTT. Translated, it gives CASSFAGYQPQHF. Full variable domain (rest looked up from reference TRBV5-8 and TRBJ1-5): EAGVTQSPTHLIKTRGQQATLRCSPISGHTSVYWYQQALGLGLQFLLWYDEGEERNRGNFPPRFSGRQFPNYSSELNVNALELEDSALYLCASSFAGYQPQHFGDGTRLSIL.

V is TRBV11-1 and J is TRBJ1-1; D is perhaps TRBD1 (5 bases). The ends were cut back, 2 bases at V and 0 bases at J, with 10 bases in the middle. Germline CDR1 is SGHAT and CDR2 is FQDESV (reference sequence). The CDR3 is made up of 15 amino acids. DNA for the CDR3: TGTGCCAGCAGCTTATCGCCCAGGGTGAACACTGAAGCTTTCTTT. Translating it yields CASSLSPRVNTEAFF.

The genes are TRBV5-1 and TRBJ2-5, with D hard to call. The CDR3 is made up of 13 amino acids. V lost 0 bases to trimming and J lost 5 bases, with 8 bases between them. Per the germline V gene, CDR1 is SGHRS and CDR2 is YFSETQ. The CDR3 bases are TGCGCCAGCAGCTTGGCGTCTAGGGAGACCCAGTACTTC. It codes for CASSLASRETQYF. Variable domain in full (rest from reference TRBV5-1 and TRBJ2-5): KAGVTQTPRYLIKTRGQQVTLSCSPISGHRSVSWYQQTPGQGLQFLFEYFSETQRNKGNFPGRFSGRQFSNSRSEMNVSTLELGDSALYLCASSLASRETQYFGPGTRLLVL.

The J gene is TRBJ2-2, the V gene TRBV4-1; no definite D call. This CDR3 is 16 amino acids long. Between the trimmed V and J ends, which lost 0 bases and 5 bases, there was a span of 13 bases. Germline V gene data show CDR1 as MGHRA and CDR2 as YSYEKL. The CDR3 DNA is TGCGCCAGCAGCCAAGAACCGGTCATCGGTACCGGGGAGCTGTTTTTT. The encoded protein is CASSQEPVIGTGELFF.